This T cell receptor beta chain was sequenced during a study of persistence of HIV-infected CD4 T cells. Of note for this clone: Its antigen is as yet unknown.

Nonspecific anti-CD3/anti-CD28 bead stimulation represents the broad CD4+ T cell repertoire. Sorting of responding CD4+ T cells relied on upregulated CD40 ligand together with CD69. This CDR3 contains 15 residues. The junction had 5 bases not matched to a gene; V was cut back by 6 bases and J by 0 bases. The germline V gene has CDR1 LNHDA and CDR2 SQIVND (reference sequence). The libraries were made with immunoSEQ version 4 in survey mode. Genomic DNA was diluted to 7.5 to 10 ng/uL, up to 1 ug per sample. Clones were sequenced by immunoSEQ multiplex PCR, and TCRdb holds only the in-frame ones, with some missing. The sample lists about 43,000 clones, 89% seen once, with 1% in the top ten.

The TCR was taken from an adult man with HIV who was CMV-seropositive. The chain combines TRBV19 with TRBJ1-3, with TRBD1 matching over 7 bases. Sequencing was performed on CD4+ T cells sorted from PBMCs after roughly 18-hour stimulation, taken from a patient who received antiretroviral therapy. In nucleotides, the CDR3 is TGTGCCAGTAGAAAGGGGGACAGCTCTGGAAACACCATATATTTT. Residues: CASRKGDSSGNTIYF.